Described below is a single T cell receptor beta chain sequence and its context. The sample belongs to a study of blood T cell repertoires in COVID-19. Study summary: The study drew acute and convalescent COVID-19 samples from the United States, Italy and Spain. PBMCs, B-cell-depleted T cells, or T cells were the source of the cDNA or gDNA that made up the material.

In the study's own analysis: Cell counts per sample came from amplifying reference gene primers. The method was immunoSEQ multiplex PCR; TCRdb's version includes in-frame clones alone and lacks a portion of them. V and J calls and clone size are given by that table; D and trimming were obtained from the DNA. Of fewer than 200,000 clones listed, about 83% are singletons. Germline assignment: CDR1 SNHLY and CDR2 FYNNEI. V lost 5 bases and J lost 6; bases outside the gene matches: 6. This CDR3 has 15 residues. Sequenced material: peripheral blood. This chain uses TRBV2 with TRBJ2-1, with TRBD2 matching 11 bases. This TCR was sampled from a woman under 30 who had recovered from COVID-19. The CDR3 spells CASSSTSGRPNEQFF. CDR3 nucleotides: TGTGCCAGCAGTTCAACTAGCGGGAGACCCAATGAGCAGTTCTTC.